These 21 T cell receptor beta chains originate from one sample sequenced in a study of beta chain features in type 1 diabetes. The study reverse transcribed the entire isolated RNA, so it sequenced expressed TCRB transcripts. TCRdb's table, derived via immunoSEQ multiplex PCR, lists solely in-frame clones and lacks some. The table includes around 350,000 clones, roughly 12% detected once. Source material: naive CD4+ T cells from blood. These receptors all stem from a man aged 18 to 30 in good health.

This clone turned up a few times. The chain carries TRBV28 and TRBJ2-7; tentatively, D is TRBD2 (6 bases). V lost 5 bases to trimming and J lost 1 base, with 15 bases between them. Looked up from germline, CDR1 is MDHEN and CDR2 is SYDVKM. The CDR3 covers 15 residues. The CDR3 region is CASSPGTYISYEQYF. The CDR3 coding sequence is TGTGCCAGCAGTCCCGGGACTTACATATCCTACGAGCAGTACTTC. Based on the CDR3 plus reference TRBV28 and TRBJ2-7, the full variable domain is DVKVTQSSRYLVKRTGEKVFLECVQDMDHENMFWYRQDPGLGLRLIYFSYDVKMKEKGDIPEGYSVSREKKERFSLILESASTNQTSMYLCASSPGTYISYEQYFGPGTRLTVT.

This clone was recorded a few times. V gene TRBV2 combines with J gene TRBJ2-7; 14 bases fit TRBD2. Germline V gives CDR1 SNHLY, CDR2 FYNNEI. This CDR3 contains 17 residues. Trimming cost V 5 bases and J 3 bases; bases outside gene matches: 9. The CDR3, as DNA: TGTGCCAGCAGTCCGGGACTAGCGGGAGTGAATTTCTACGAGCAGTACTTC. Amino acids: CASSPGLAGVNFYEQYF. The full variable domain, with the rest looked up from reference TRBV2 and TRBJ2-7, is EPEVTQTPSHQVTQMGQEVILRCVPISNHLYFYWYRQILGQKVEFLVSFYNNEISEKSEIFDDQFSVERPDGSNFTLKIRSTKLEDSAMYFCASSPGLAGVNFYEQYFGPGTRLTVT.

The rearrangement joins TRBV19 to TRBJ2-5; D is possibly TRBD2 (5 bases). The CDR3 consists of 15 residues. The germline gives CDR1 LNHDA, CDR2 SQIVND (reference sequence). The V gene lost 2 bases and the J gene lost 4 bases, with 14 bases spanning the gap. This chain's CDR3 is CASSIRARTRETQYF. DNA of the CDR3: TGTGCCAGTAGTATAAGGGCGAGGACTCGAGAGACCCAGTACTTC. Complete variable domain (other parts from reference TRBV19 and TRBJ2-5): DGGITQSPKYLFRKEGQNVTLSCEQNLNHDAMYWYRQDPGQGLRLIYYSQIVNDFQKGDIAEGYSVSREKKESFPLTVTSAQKNPTAFYLCASSIRARTRETQYFGPGTRLLVL.

In this sample, this clone turned up a few times. The chain couples TRBV9 to TRBJ2-1; D not certain. The CDR3 sequence is 16 residues long. Germline loops: CDR1 SGDLS, CDR2 YYNGEE. V lost 4 bases to trimming and J lost 1 base, with 15 bases between them. The CDR3 sequence is CASSSSPPGSYNEQFF. As DNA, the CDR3 is TGTGCCAGCAGCTCCTCTCCCCCCGGGTCCTACAATGAGCAGTTCTTC.

The J gene is TRBJ2-1, the V gene TRBV7-2, with TRBD1 matching over 7 bases. Germline V gene data show CDR1 as SGHTA and CDR2 as FQGNSA. CDR3 length equals 18 residues. The V segment lost 3 bases and the J segment 5 bases; nucleotides outside the gene matches: 16. The CDR3 protein is CASSFRPMGQISNNEQFF. As DNA, the CDR3 is TGTGCCAGCAGCTTTCGCCCGATGGGACAGATTTCAAACAATGAGCAGTTCTTC.

The chain links TRBV19 to TRBJ1-1; 8 nucleotides agree with TRBD1. The CDR3 spans 16 residues. Germline V CDR1 and CDR2: LNHDA, SQIVND (reference sequence). The ends lost 9 bases at V and 2 bases at J; junction bases unmatched: 14. CDR3 in amino acids: CASDQTGALFNTEAFF. CDR3 bases: TGTGCCAGCGATCAGACAGGGGCCCTATTCAACACTGAAGCTTTCTTT.

This clone was counted a few times. This chain connects TRBV7-9 to TRBJ2-1, with a possible D match to TRBD2 (7 bases). CDR3 size: 16 residues. CDR1 is SEHNR, CDR2 FQNEAQ, per germline (reference sequence). V lost 1 base and J 5 bases, leaving 15 bases between the germline ends. The CDR3 DNA reads as TGTGCCAGCAGCTTAGACACAGGGAGGGCCCACAATGAGCAGTTCTTC. Protein sequence: CASSLDTGRAHNEQFF.

In the case of this clone: Distinct nucleotide sequences in the sample also encode this CDR3. The CDR3 coding sequence is TGCAGCGTTGGGTTGAGAGAGACCCAGTACTTC. The encoded protein is CSVGLRETQYF. The chain joins TRBV29-1 to TRBJ2-5; D not resolved. Germline V lookup: CDR1 SQVTM, CDR2 ANQGSEA. Trimming took 4 bases from V and 4 from J, leaving 7 bases between them. The CDR3 runs 11 residues. Variable domain in full (rest from reference TRBV29-1 and TRBJ2-5): SAVISQKPSRDICQRGTSLTIQCQVDSQVTMMFWYRQQPGQSLTLIATANQGSEATYESGFVIDKFPISRPNLTFSTLTVSNMSPEDSSIYLCSVGLRETQYFGPGTRLLVL.

The CDR3 DNA sequence: TGTGCCAGCAGCACCAACATAGCCCGTGAGCAGTTCTTC. It encodes CASSTNIAREQFF. The chain recombines TRBV11-2 with TRBJ2-1; no firm D call. This CDR3 spans 13 amino acids. The ends were cut back, 5 bases at V and 9 bases at J, with 14 bases in the middle. Germline V gene lookup returns CDR1 SGHAT and CDR2 FQNNGV.

The chain combines TRBV9 with TRBJ1-5; D is possibly TRBD1 (5 bases). This CDR3 comprises 14 residues. In germline, CDR1 is SGDLS, CDR2 YYNGEE. Trimming took 0 bases from V and 6 from J, leaving 10 bases between them. CDR3: CASSVGQGFQPQHF. For the CDR3, the DNA is TGTGCCAGCAGCGTAGGGCAGGGATTTCAGCCCCAGCATTTT.

This clone came up a few times. The chain links TRBV18 to TRBJ2-7; TRBD1 might be the D (5 bases). Trimming took 5 bases from V and 2 from J, leaving 7 bases between them. This CDR3 is built from 12 residues. CDR1 and CDR2 from the germline V gene are KGHSH and LQKENI. CDR3 loop: CASSLQAYEQYF. CDR3 bases: TGTGCCAGCTCATTACAGGCCTACGAGCAGTACTTC. The variable domain in full, with the rest retrieved from reference TRBV18 and TRBJ2-7, is NAGVMQNPRHLVRRRGQEARLRCSPMKGHSHVYWYRQLPEEGLKFMVYLQKENIIDESGMPKERFSAEFPKEGPSILRIQQVVRGDSAAYFCASSLQAYEQYFGPGTRLTVT.

The chain joins TRBV2 to TRBJ2-2; 7 bases match TRBD1. There are 14 residues in the CDR3. V was clipped by 5 bases and J by 6 bases; unmatched bases: 6. CDR1 and CDR2 (germline): SNHLY, FYNNEI. CDR3 region: CASSRQGRAGELFF. The CDR3 DNA sequence: TGTGCCAGCAGTAGACAGGGTCGGGCCGGGGAGCTGTTTTTT.

This clone has just a few counts. At one end, the junction sequence differs from germline, possibly due to a read error. V gene TRBV7-2 combines with J gene TRBJ1-1, with D maybe TRBD1 (5 bases). Per germline, CDR1 SGHTA and CDR2 FQGNSA. This CDR3 spans 13 amino acids. The CDR3 nucleotides read TGTGCCACCAGCCTGGGGCAGAACACTGAAGCTTTCTTT. This translates into CATSLGQNTEAFF.

The chain links TRBV9 to TRBJ2-3; D perhaps matches TRBD2 (6 bases). The CDR3 covers 14 residues. V dropped 6 bases and J dropped 2 bases, with 13 bases sitting between them. CDR1 is SGDLS and CDR2 is YYNGEE in the germline V gene. As DNA, the CDR3 is TGTGCCAGCAAGCCCGGGACTGCCACAGATACGCAGTATTTT. This translates into CASKPGTATDTQYF.

The CDR3 spells CSSTGLAGVEGDTGELFF. CDR3 coding DNA: TGCTCTTCCACCGGACTAGCGGGAGTAGAAGGTGACACCGGGGAGCTGTTTTTT. The V and J genes are TRBV29-1 and TRBJ2-2; the match to TRBD2 covers 13 bases. The length of the CDR3 is 18 residues. The germline V gene has CDR1 SQVTM and CDR2 ANQGSEA.

This clone was seen a few times. The rearrangement uses TRBV2 and TRBJ1-5, with TRBD1 matching over 7 bases. This CDR3 contains 12 residues. After removal of 6 bases from V and 4 bases from J, the junction contained 0 bases not matched to a gene. Looked up from germline, CDR1 is SNHLY and CDR2 is FYNNEI. The CDR3 sequence is CASRQGNQPQHF. For the CDR3, the DNA is TGTGCCAGCAGACAGGGGAATCAGCCCCAGCATTTT.

CDR3 DNA: TGTGCCAGCAGCTGGGACAGGGGATACAATGAGCAGTTCTTC. Translating gives CASSWDRGYNEQFF. The rearrangement joins TRBV9 to TRBJ2-1; 10 bases match TRBD1. The V and J ends lost 4 bases and 4 bases, in that order; junction bases with no gene match: 2. The V gene's germline CDR1 is SGDLS and CDR2 YYNGEE. There are 14 residues in the CDR3. Together with reference TRBV9 and TRBJ2-1, the CDR3 gives the full variable domain: DSGVTQTPKHLITATGQRVTLRCSPRSGDLSVYWYQQSLDQGLQFLIQYYNGEERAKGNILERFSAQQFPDLHSELNLSSLELGDSALYFCASSWDRGYNEQFFGPGTRLTVL.

This clone was seen only a few times. V is TRBV10-3 and J is TRBJ2-3, with TRBD2 identical over 9 bases. From germline, CDR1 is ENHRY and CDR2 SYGVKD. The CDR3 spans 16 residues. J gave up 2 bases and V 4 bases, and 7 bases lay outside the gene matches. In DNA form, the CDR3 reads TGTGCCATCAGTGTCATAGCGGGAGACCTCACAGATACGCAGTATTTT. Translating it yields CAISVIAGDLTDTQYF.

This clone was found a few times. This rearrangement joins TRBV5-1 to TRBJ2-2, with a possible D match to TRBD2 (7 bases). The CDR3 contains 16 residues. Germline V gives CDR1 SGHRS, CDR2 YFSETQ. With 2 bases removed from V and 3 bases from J, the gap between germline ends came to 14 bases. CDR3 nucleotides: TGCGCCAGCAGCTTCGATCGGGGGGCGGACACCGGGGAGCTGTTTTTT. Encoded protein: CASSFDRGADTGELFF.

This clone appeared a few times. The rearrangement uses TRBV5-4 and TRBJ2-2; D might be TRBD1 (5 bases). This CDR3 is built from 14 residues. Germline CDR1 and CDR2: SGHNT and YYREEE (reference sequence). Deletions cut 3 bases from V and 7 bases from J, with 13 bases between. CDR3 coding DNA: TGTGCCAGCAGCTCTCCAGGGTTTGGCGGGGAGCTGTTTTTT. It is translated as CASSSPGFGGELFF.

This clone was seen a few times. CDR3 nucleotide sequence: TGCGCCAGCAGCCCGCGGACAGGGCCCATGGGAGAGACCCAGTACTTC. Its protein is CASSPRTGPMGETQYF. The chain employs TRBV5-1 and TRBJ2-5, with 8 bases aligning to TRBD1. Germline V gives CDR1 SGHRS, CDR2 YFSETQ. V lost 4 bases and J lost 4; bases outside the gene matches: 12. The CDR3 has 16 amino acids.